The 2 T cell receptor beta chains below were found in one sample sequenced in a study of blood T cell repertoires in COVID-19. Only in-frame clones appear in the TCRdb table, and some are missing; sequencing was by immunoSEQ multiplex PCR. Here the sample spans roughly 190,000 clones, around 83% being singletons. The specimen was peripheral blood. The receptor source for this set is a woman between 40 and 55 years old with acute or convalescent COVID-19.

This chain uses TRBV10-1 with TRBJ1-1; no clear D gene. There are 13 residues in the CDR3. Germline loops: CDR1 WNHNN, CDR2 SYGVQD (reference sequence). The V and J ends lost 5 bases and 3 bases respectively, with 10 bases between them. The CDR3 loop reads CASSNSIYTEAFF. CDR3 nucleotides: TGCGCCAGCAGTAACAGTATTTACACTGAAGCTTTCTTT.

V gene TRBV18 combines with J gene TRBJ2-7; D is perhaps TRBD2 (5 bases). CDR3 length: 14 amino acids. The germline gives CDR1 KGHSH, CDR2 LQKENI. The germline V and J ends were trimmed by 0 bases and 7 bases, with 13 bases remaining between them. In DNA form, the CDR3 reads TGTGCCAGCTCACCACCAGAAACGAGGGAGGAGCAGTACTTC. Translated: CASSPPETREEQYF.